This TCR beta chain was found in a study of beta chain features in type 1 diabetes. Study overall: Sorted cells numbering roughly 98,000,000 were examined across all samples.

Details on this clone: The antigen remains undetermined.

With 4 bases clipped from V and 0 bases from J, the junction kept 15 bases outside the gene matches. Germline assignment: CDR1 LGHNA and CDR2 YSLEER. The CDR3 spans 19 residues. Whole-study findings and limits: Diminished insertions and augmented deletions at VDJ junctions characterized type 1 diabetes patients. Shorter TCRB CDR3s, moderately but significantly so, marked every one of the four CD4+ subsets in Type 1 diabetes patients.

The authors reverse transcribed all of the isolated RNA, so sequencing captured expressed TCRB transcripts. This table comes from immunoSEQ multiplex PCR, and its TCRdb copy is limited to in-frame clones, with some not included. The sample shows 300,000 to 450,000 clones, around 12% of them seen only once. A single heparinised draw of around 0.11 L on average was taken per donor. It was via CD45RO/CCR7/CD25/CD127/CD95/CD27 that CD4+ naive, central memory, regulatory and stem cell-like memory cells were sorted. Sequenced sample: naive CD4+ T cells from blood. The receptor's source is a woman aged 18 to 35 with type 1 diabetes. The V call is TRBV4-3, the J call TRBJ2-4; 7 bases agree with TRBD1. The CDR3 nucleotides read TGCGCCAGCAGCCCTTACCCGACAGGGCAGATCCTAGCCAAAAACATTCAGTACTTC. This codes for CASSPYPTGQILAKNIQYF.